Presented here are 23 T cell receptor beta chains from one specimen sequenced in a study of PD-L1 blockade in urothelial cancer. Clones were read by immunoSEQ multiplex PCR, and TCRdb kept only the in-frame ones, dropping some. The data contain approximately 65,000 clones, approximately 88% of them singletons. Specimen: PBMCs, collected around atezolizumab (anti-PD-L1) treatment. All receptors come from a man in his sixties with urothelial cancer.

The V call is TRBV7-9, the J call TRBJ2-5; the match to TRBD1 covers 8 bases. The CDR3 is 19 residues long. Germline trimming cut 4 bases from V and 5 bases from J; bases unmatched to any gene: 21. CDR1 SEHNR and CDR2 FQNEAQ come from the germline V gene (reference sequence). CDR3 amino acids: CASSSRGRNRGTKGETQYF. For the CDR3, the DNA is TGTGCCAGCAGCTCACGCGGTCGGAACAGGGGGACGAAAGGGGAGACCCAGTACTTC.

The J gene is TRBJ2-1, the V gene TRBV6-6, with TRBD1 matching 7 bases. CDR3 length equals 16 residues. Germline CDR1 is MNHNY and CDR2 is SVGAGI (reference sequence). V dropped 2 bases and J dropped 2; count of bases not matched to a gene: 6. CDR3 in DNA: TGTGCCAGCAGTTACGGGGGACAGACTACCTACAATGAGCAGTTCTTC. Amino acids: CASSYGGQTTYNEQFF.

The J gene is TRBJ1-2, the V gene TRBV7-9; 7 bases map to TRBD1. Germline V lookup: CDR1 SEHNR, CDR2 FQNEAQ (reference sequence). The CDR3 is 12 amino acids. The trim removed 3 bases at V and 6 bases at J, leaving 1 base unmatched. This CDR3 is CASSFTGDGYTF. Written as DNA, the CDR3 is TGTGCCAGCAGCTTCACAGGGGATGGCTACACCTTC.

The chain combines TRBV19 with TRBJ1-2; D gene unclear. The V gene's germline CDR1 is LNHDA and CDR2 SQIVND (reference sequence). Trimming removed 3 bases from V and 2 bases from J, with 7 bases in between. CDR3 length: 13 residues. DNA of the CDR3: TGTGCCAGTAGTATCACGGAGAACTATGGCTACACCTTC. This codes for CASSITENYGYTF.

This chain uses TRBV9 with TRBJ1-1; D possibly corresponds to TRBD1 (5 bases). CDR3 length: 13 amino acids. V lost 1 base and J 5 bases, leaving 9 bases between the germline ends. Germline CDR1 and CDR2: SGDLS and YYNGEE. The CDR3: CASSVSEGTEAFF. The DNA of the CDR3 is TGTGCCAGCAGCGTATCGGAGGGGACTGAAGCTTTCTTT.

V and J are TRBV6-5 and TRBJ2-7; 13 nucleotides match TRBD2. The V and J ends lost 6 bases and 7 bases, in that order; junction bases with no gene match: 3. This CDR3 spans 13 amino acids. Germline CDR1 reads MNHEY; CDR2 reads SVGAGI. CDR3 in amino acids: CASRTSGREEQYF. The CDR3 coding sequence is TGTGCCAGCAGAACTAGCGGGAGGGAAGAGCAGTACTTC.

The gene calls are TRBV28 and TRBJ1-2; D uncertain. V shed 2 bases and J shed 0 bases, with 13 bases lying between them. Germline CDR1 and CDR2: MDHEN and SYDVKM. CDR3 length: 16 residues. CDR3 nucleotides: TGTGCCAGCAGTTTAATCCAAGGAGCTCCTAACTATGGCTACACCTTC. Translated: CASSLIQGAPNYGYTF.

The V and J genes are TRBV2 and TRBJ2-3, with 12 positions matching TRBD2. This CDR3 comprises 16 residues. J gave up 3 bases and V 7 bases, and 8 bases lay outside the gene matches. CDR1 is SNHLY and CDR2 is FYNNEI in the germline V gene. The CDR3 reads CASTKTSGGLTDTQYF. The CDR3 nucleotides are TGTGCCAGCACCAAAACTAGCGGGGGGCTAACAGATACGCAGTATTTT.

The genes are TRBV29-1 and TRBJ1-1; D is ambiguous. The CDR3 runs 13 residues. V was cut by 3 bases and J by 0 bases, with 8 bases left in between. Germline CDR1 SQVTM, CDR2 ANQGSEA. The CDR3 region has the DNA TGCAGCGTTGACCGAGGTCTGAACACTGAAGCTTTCTTT. It specifies CSVDRGLNTEAFF.

The rearrangement uses TRBV19 and TRBJ2-3; TRBD1 matches at 8 bases. V shed 4 bases and J 3 bases; nucleotides not matched to a gene: 6. Looked up from germline, CDR1 is LNHDA and CDR2 is SQIVND (reference sequence). CDR3 length: 15 amino acids. The CDR3 here is CASSTYRGRTDTQYF. The CDR3 DNA reads as TGTGCCAGTAGTACCTACAGGGGGAGGACAGATACGCAGTATTTT.

The chain uses TRBV7-3 and TRBJ2-3, with 8 bases that match TRBD2. CDR1 SGHTA and CDR2 FQGTGA come from the germline V gene. The CDR3 length is 17 residues. V lost 5 bases and J lost 0; bases outside the gene matches: 10. CDR3 residues: CASSPGPGGPSTDTQYF. DNA for the CDR3: TGTGCCAGCAGCCCCGGTCCGGGGGGGCCTAGCACAGATACGCAGTATTTT. Complete variable domain (other parts from reference TRBV7-3 and TRBJ2-3): GAGVSQTPSNKVTEKGKYVELRCDPISGHTALYWYRQSLGQGPEFLIYFQGTGAADDSGLPNDRFFAVRPEGSVSTLKIQRTERGDSAVYLCASSPGPGGPSTDTQYFGPGTRLTVL.

This clone occurred a few times. An end of the junction differs from the germline gene, which may be a read error. V is TRBV7-2 and J is TRBJ1-1, with 7 nucleotides matching TRBD1. The germline CDR1 and CDR2 sequences are SGHTA and FQGNSA. There are 12 residues in the CDR3. CDR3 protein: CASSLGGGPPHF. The CDR3 bases are TGTGCCAGCAGCTTAGGAGGGGGCCCACCCCACTTT.

The chain is built from TRBV7-2 and TRBJ1-2, with TRBD1 identical over 7 bases. The V gene end was trimmed by 5 bases and the J gene end by 4 bases; junction bases not matched to a gene: 13. This CDR3 contains 16 residues. Germline CDR1 and CDR2: SGHTA and FQGNSA. The CDR3 region is CASSPGTERFAYGYTF. CDR3 bases: TGTGCCAGCAGCCCCGGGACAGAGAGATTCGCCTATGGCTACACCTTC.

J is TRBJ1-2 and V is TRBV28, with 8 positions matching TRBD1. The V segment lost 3 bases and the J segment 3 bases; nucleotides outside the gene matches: 3. The CDR3 runs 14 residues. Germline values: CDR1 MDHEN, CDR2 SYDVKM. CDR3 sequence: CASSLGQAYYGYTF. The CDR3 DNA reads as TGTGCCAGCAGTTTGGGACAGGCCTACTATGGCTACACCTTC.

The V and J genes are TRBV19 and TRBJ2-6; a weak D match, TRBD2 (5 bases). V was trimmed by 5 bases and J by 1 base, leaving 12 bases between them. Germline V gene lookup returns CDR1 LNHDA and CDR2 SQIVND (reference sequence). CDR3 length: 16 amino acids. CDR3 amino acids: CASSRGFLSGANVLTF. CDR3 DNA: TGTGCCAGTAGTCGCGGGTTCCTATCTGGGGCCAACGTCCTGACTTTC.

The CDR3 protein is CASSFAYTNEKLFF. The CDR3 DNA reads as TGTGCCAGCAGCTTCGCCTACACTAATGAAAAACTGTTTTTT. The chain carries TRBV7-9 and TRBJ1-4, with D hard to call. Germline CDR1 is SEHNR and CDR2 is FQNEAQ (reference sequence). With 3 bases removed from V and 2 bases from J, the gap between germline ends came to 7 bases. This CDR3 region has 14 residues.

This chain joins TRBV5-4 and TRBJ2-2; TRBD2 aligns across 7 bases. CDR1 SGHNT and CDR2 YYREEE come from the germline V gene (reference sequence). V was clipped by 3 bases and J by 4 bases; unmatched bases: 6. This CDR3 has 15 amino acids. The CDR3 spells CASSWGGEPTGELFF. The CDR3 region has the DNA TGTGCCAGCAGCTGGGGGGGGGAGCCCACCGGGGAGCTGTTTTTT. The variable domain in full, with the rest retrieved from reference TRBV5-4 and TRBJ2-2, is ETGVTQSPTHLIKTRGQQVTLRCSSQSGHNTVSWYQQALGQGPQFIFQYYREEENGRGNFPPRFSGLQFPNYSSELNVNALELDDSALYLCASSWGGEPTGELFFGEGSRLTVL.

V gene TRBV5-8 combines with J gene TRBJ1-4; D is unresolved. This CDR3 has 16 residues. The V and J ends lost 4 bases and 1 base respectively, with 14 bases between them. Germline loops: CDR1 SGHTS, CDR2 YDEGEE. The CDR3 spells CASSKDKVGTNEKLFF. The CDR3 nucleotides are TGTGCCAGCAGCAAAGACAAGGTCGGAACTAATGAAAAACTGTTTTTT.

The chain links TRBV5-1 to TRBJ2-1; 10 bases agree with TRBD2. CDR3 length: 15 residues. Germline CDR1 is SGHRS and CDR2 is YFSETQ. V lost 1 base and J lost 7; bases outside the gene matches: 5. CDR3 sequence: CASSLTSGKGNEQFF. The CDR3 region has the DNA TGCGCCAGCAGCTTGACTAGCGGGAAGGGGAATGAGCAGTTCTTC. Looking up the rest from reference TRBV5-1 and TRBJ2-1 gives the full variable domain: KAGVTQTPRYLIKTRGQQVTLSCSPISGHRSVSWYQQTPGQGLQFLFEYFSETQRNKGNFPGRFSGRQFSNSRSEMNVSTLELGDSALYLCASSLTSGKGNEQFFGPGTRLTVL.

V usage is TRBV19 and J usage is TRBJ1-5; D possibly corresponds to TRBD1 (6 bases). Trimming removed 0 bases at V and 0 bases at J, with 9 bases between. Germline V gene sequence: CDR1 LNHDA, CDR2 SQIVND (reference sequence). The CDR3 contains 16 residues. The CDR3 nucleotides read TGTGCCAGTAGTATAGAGAGGACAGCTAGCAATCAGCCCCAGCATTTT. Protein: CASSIERTASNQPQHF. The full variable domain, completed using reference TRBV19 and TRBJ1-5, is DGGITQSPKYLFRKEGQNVTLSCEQNLNHDAMYWYRQDPGQGLRLIYYSQIVNDFQKGDIAEGYSVSREKKESFPLTVTSAQKNPTAFYLCASSIERTASNQPQHFGDGTRLSIL.

This sequence joins TRBV7-9 and TRBJ2-3; 7 nucleotides align to TRBD1. Germline V gene lookup returns CDR1 SEHNR and CDR2 FQNEAQ (reference sequence). V was clipped by 6 bases and J by 0 bases; unmatched bases: 6. The CDR3 length is 15 residues. CDR3 DNA sequence: TGTGCCAGCAGACCAGGGACAGATAGCACAGATACGCAGTATTTT. Its translation is CASRPGTDSTDTQYF.

This clone came up a few times. The V and J genes are TRBV5-1 and TRBJ1-2; D is uncertain. V was trimmed by 4 bases and J by 7 bases, leaving 14 bases between them. The CDR3 extends over 13 amino acids. Germline CDR1 reads SGHRS; CDR2 reads YFSETQ. The CDR3 here is CASSPMEMGGYTF. CDR3 sequence (DNA): TGCGCCAGCAGCCCCATGGAGATGGGTGGCTACACCTTC. The whole variable domain, filled in from reference TRBV5-1 and TRBJ1-2, reads KAGVTQTPRYLIKTRGQQVTLSCSPISGHRSVSWYQQTPGQGLQFLFEYFSETQRNKGNFPGRFSGRQFSNSRSEMNVSTLELGDSALYLCASSPMEMGGYTFGSGTRLTVV.

The rearrangement joins TRBV7-2 to TRBJ1-2, with D perhaps matching TRBD1 (6 bases). The CDR3 contains 17 residues. Trimming removed 1 base at V and 4 bases at J, with 19 bases between. Germline V gene sequence: CDR1 SGHTA, CDR2 FQGNSA. CDR3 nucleotides: TGTGCCAGCAGCTTAGAGGGGAGGGGGGGCTTGAGCTATGGCTACACCTTC. It codes for CASSLEGRGGLSYGYTF.